This is a list of T cell receptor beta chains from one sample in a study of cytomegalovirus exposure and HLA in healthy donors. This table comes from immunoSEQ multiplex PCR, and its TCRdb copy is limited to in-frame clones, with some not included. The sample comprises 190,000 or so clones, more than 65% of which are singletons, and about 3% rests with the top ten. The sample taken for sequencing was PBMCs. These receptors were taken from a woman aged 18-29 years in good health and CMV-seropositive. The CDR3 runs from the conserved cysteine through the conserved F or W. D genes are given only for firm matches. Some rows mark clone size as missing; the rest say once, few, many or name a class of expanded clone.

>TRBJ2-7|TRBV7-9|NA|once
CASSATGTRDEQYF
TGTGCCAGCAGCGCCACCGGGACACGGGACGAGCAGTACTTC
>TRBJ1-2|TRBV5-6|TRBD1|NA
CASSRDRGDGYTF
TGTGCCAGCAGCCGGGACAGGGGGGATGGCTACACCTTC
>TRBJ2-2|TRBV9|TRBD2|NA
CASSGAGGRTGELFF
TGTGCCAGCAGCGGAGCGGGGGGGCGGACCGGGGAGCTGTTTTTT
>TRBJ1-3|TRBV7-2|NA|NA
CASSPWTVGKGNTIYF
TGTGCCAGCAGCCCTTGGACAGTTGGAAAGGGAAACACCATATATTTT
>TRBJ1-3|TRBV5-1|NA|NA
CASSLEGQGTGNTIYF
TGCGCCAGCAGCTTGGAGGGCCAGGGGACTGGAAACACCATATATTTT
>TRBJ2-2|TRBV13|NA|few
CASSLVWPNAGELFF
TGTGCCAGCAGCTTAGTTTGGCCCAATGCCGGGGAGCTGTTTTTT
>TRBJ2-7|TRBV6-5|NA|NA
CASSYSREQYF
TGTGCCAGCAGTTACTCGCGGGAGCAGTACTTC
>TRBJ2-7|TRBV6-1|NA|NA
CASSTKGGYEQYF
TGTGCCAGCAGTACTAAAGGGGGCTACGAGCAGTACTTC
>TRBJ2-7|TRBV6-5|NA|NA
CASRATTYEQYF
TGTGCCAGCAGAGCAACGACCTACGAGCAGTACTTC
>TRBJ1-4|TRBV27|NA|NA
CASSPTGTIYEKLFF
TGTGCCAGCAGCCCTACAGGGACGATTTATGAAAAACTGTTTTTT
>TRBJ2-1|TRBV25-1|NA|NA
CASSEGQGKNEQFF
TGTGCCAGCAGTGAAGGTCAGGGTAAAAATGAGCAGTTCTTC
>TRBJ1-3|TRBV11-2|NA|NA
CASSSEQGYTIYF
TGTGCCAGCAGCTCAGAACAGGGATACACCATATATTTT
>TRBJ1-2|TRBV20-1|NA|few
CSASEANGYTF
TGCAGTGCTAGTGAGGCGAATGGCTACACCTTC
>TRBJ1-3|TRBV5-5|NA|NA
CASSIIHGVSSGNTIYF
TGTGCCAGCAGCATAATACACGGGGTGAGCTCTGGAAACACCATATATTTT
>TRBJ2-2|TRBV10-3|NA|NA
CAISQGLTGELFF
TGTGCCATCAGTCAGGGATTGACCGGGGAGCTGTTTTTT
>TRBJ1-6|TRBV7-6|NA|few
CASSASGGNSPLHF
TGTGCCAGCAGCGCCAGTGGAGGCAATTCACCCCTCCACTTT
>TRBJ1-2|TRBV2|TRBD1|few
CASSRTGGRYTF
TGTGCCAGCAGTCGGACAGGGGGTCGCTACACCTTC
>TRBJ1-2|TRBV27|NA|few
CASRMFAGAGYTF
TGTGCCAGCAGGATGTTTGCAGGGGCTGGCTACACCTTC
>TRBJ2-4|TRBV19|TRBD1|NA
CASKAPGQNIQYF
TGTGCCAGTAAGGCCCCGGGACAGAACATTCAGTACTTC
>TRBJ1-2|TRBV19|TRBD1|NA
CASSGVAGGMNDYGYTF
TGTGCCAGTAGCGGAGTGGCAGGGGGTATGAACGACTATGGCTACACCTTC
>TRBJ2-1|TRBV4-2|TRBD2|NA
CASSLSGGPSQYNEQFF
TGTGCCAGCAGCCTCTCGGGGGGGCCCAGCCAGTACAATGAGCAGTTCTTC
>TRBJ2-2|TRBV2|TRBD2|NA
CASSEVAGNTGELFF
TGTGCCAGCAGTGAAGTAGCGGGGAACACCGGGGAGCTGTTTTTT
>TRBJ1-1|TRBV21-1|NA|NA
CASSKAQGGWNTEAFF
TGTGCCAGCAGCAAAGCGCAGGGAGGGTGGAACACTGAAGCTTTCTTT
>TRBJ2-7|TRBV6-1|NA|NA
CASKDRTESYEQYF
TGTGCCAGCAAAGATCGGACAGAATCCTACGAGCAGTACTTC
>TRBJ1-6|TRBV11-2|NA|NA
CASSPRQPNSPLHF
TGTGCCAGCAGCCCCCGACAGCCTAATTCACCCCTCCACTTT
>TRBJ2-7|TRBV2|TRBD2|once
CASNPGGSYEQYF
TGTGCCAGCAATCCGGGGGGCTCCTACGAGCAGTACTTC
>TRBJ1-2|TRBV14|NA|once
CASSQQGIYGYTF
TGTGCCAGCAGCCAACAGGGGATCTATGGCTACACCTTC
>TRBJ2-7|TRBV4-1|NA|NA
CASSQGNSVDEQYF
TGCGCCAGCAGCCAAGGAAATAGCGTTGACGAGCAGTACTTC
>TRBJ1-2|TRBV11-2|NA|NA
CARPRQVLYGYTF
TGTGCTAGACCCCGGCAGGTCCTCTATGGCTACACCTTC
>TRBJ1-6|TRBV2|TRBD1|NA
CASSEPGTGSSYNSPLHF
TGTGCCAGCAGTGAGCCGGGGACAGGGAGCTCCTATAATTCACCCCTCCACTTT
>TRBJ1-5|TRBV7-9|NA|NA
CASSSPWWEGNQPQHF
TGTGCCAGCAGCTCCCCTTGGTGGGAGGGAAATCAGCCCCAGCATTTT
>TRBJ2-7|TRBV6-6|NA|NA
CASSYVGQLHEQYF
TGTGCCAGCAGTTACGTCGGACAGCTGCACGAGCAGTACTTC
>TRBJ2-7|TRBV10-3|TRBD1|NA
CAISDRDSLPEQYF
TGTGCCATCAGTGATCGGGACAGCTTGCCCGAGCAGTACTTC
>TRBJ1-5|TRBV27|NA|NA
CASRSGDGGNQPQHF
TGTGCCAGCAGATCAGGGGATGGGGGCAATCAGCCCCAGCATTTT